This T cell receptor (beta chain) stems from a study of shared clonotypes between healthy human individuals. Free of recent acute infections or vaccinations, the donors were healthy HIV-negative adults. Each donor was a Caucasian adult residing in Nashville, Tennessee. Only in-frame clones appear in the TCRdb table, and some are missing; sequencing was by immunoSEQ multiplex PCR. Among some 630,000 clones listed, about 78% were seen once. Germline values: CDR1 SGHAT, CDR2 FQNNGV. The CDR3 length is 14 residues. V lost 5 bases and J 1 base, leaving 11 bases between the germline ends. This clone was observed a few times.

V is TRBV11-2 and J is TRBJ1-1; maybe TRBD1 (6 bases). The specimen was memory CD4+ T cells sorted from blood. Subset given: CD45RA-negative fraction. The TCR was taken from a woman in her 30s in good health. DNA for the CDR3: TGTGCCAGCAGCCGGCAACAGGGGAACACTGAAGCTTTCTTT. Protein product: CASSRQQGNTEAFF.